Listed here is a single TCR beta chain. Its antigen is still unknown. Base qualities are missing; no much larger clone stands one base away. This sample stems from a study of a mutant IDH1 vaccine in newly diagnosed glioma (dated by TCRdb to about 2021). In the study overall: Vaccination began 4-6 weeks after radiotherapy alone, or alongside temozolomide cycles in the chemotherapy-containing groups. Of the 25 to 40 treated patients, around 62% were male and approximately 40% were female, and the mean age was roughly 40 years. Prior to enrollment, standard therapy consisting of radiotherapy alone, temozolomide alone, or radiochemotherapy with temozolomide had been administered to patients, with the combination being received by most patients. Visit V12 was the week-35 safety follow-up and visit V13 was the week-47 end of study. Peripheral blood samples were drawn at six visits, namely V03 (baseline), V05, V07, V10, V12 and V13. For exploratory analyses, approximately 25 treated patients had longitudinal TCRB deep sequencing done wherever samples were available.

Libraries came from the immunoSEQ multiplex PCR assay. The hsTCRB Kit was used according to the manufacturer's protocol to amplify rearranged TCR beta chain sequences. Sequencing of TCRB libraries was carried out on an Illumina MiSeq. Per the source publication's procedure: The proprietary platform of the kit vendor was used for demultiplexing, trimming and gene mapping. In its TCRdb copy, this immuneACCESS table keeps in-frame sequences only and misses some clones. Where compared with another copy, unresolved V genes explain less than half of these, and the others have no known cause. The DNA was the basis for D and trimming; V, J and clone size are from that table. Present in this sample are tens of thousands of clones, around 81% of which were seen just once. The top ten clonotypes cover roughly 5.3% of the sample. V lost 2 bases and J lost 8 bases; the stretch between them is 15 bases long. Including cysteine and phenylalanine, the CDR3 has 14 amino acids. The DNA shown is the 42-base CDR3, in frame from base 1. CDR1 and CDR2 were assigned from the germline V gene as SGHTA and FQGNSA.

On the study overall, not on this receptor specifically: Selection of PBMC samples for TCRB deep sequencing was based on availability. Pseudoprogression appeared unrelated to alterations in the top peripheral T cell clonotypes detected by TCRB sequencing. The authors stated that sample limitations prevented analyses of patient blood samples from being reproduced. Immune responses induced by the vaccine were seen in 90% to 95% of patients across multiple MHC alleles.

The label giving this sample's time point can be read as: week 35, safety follow-up. Each vaccine dose, consisting of 300 ug of a 20-mer mutant IDH1 peptide in Montanide, was administered subcutaneously with topical imiquimod. Across visits V03 through V10, patients got a total of eight vaccinations, given in weeks 1, 3, 5, 7, 11, 15, 19 and 23. All donors had newly diagnosed IDH1-mutant astrocytomas of WHO grade 3 or 4 that showed loss of nuclear ATRX. The samples were drawn from NOA16, a multicentre, single-arm, open-label phase I trial in Germany that tested a mutant IDH1 peptide vaccine in humans for the first time. The DNeasy Blood and Tissue Kit was used to extract genomic DNA from EDTA blood for TCRB sequencing.

The sample was PBMCs, taken from a glioma patient whose treatment included an IDH1 peptide vaccine. The rearranged chain carries TRBV7-2 and TRBJ1-2; a tentative D match to TRBD1 spans 5 bases. The source of this sequence is a middle-aged man with glioma. Read as DNA, the sequence is TGTGCCAGCAGCTTAAATCCAGGGCTGCAGGGCTACACCTTC. Its translation reads: CASSLNPGLQGYTF.